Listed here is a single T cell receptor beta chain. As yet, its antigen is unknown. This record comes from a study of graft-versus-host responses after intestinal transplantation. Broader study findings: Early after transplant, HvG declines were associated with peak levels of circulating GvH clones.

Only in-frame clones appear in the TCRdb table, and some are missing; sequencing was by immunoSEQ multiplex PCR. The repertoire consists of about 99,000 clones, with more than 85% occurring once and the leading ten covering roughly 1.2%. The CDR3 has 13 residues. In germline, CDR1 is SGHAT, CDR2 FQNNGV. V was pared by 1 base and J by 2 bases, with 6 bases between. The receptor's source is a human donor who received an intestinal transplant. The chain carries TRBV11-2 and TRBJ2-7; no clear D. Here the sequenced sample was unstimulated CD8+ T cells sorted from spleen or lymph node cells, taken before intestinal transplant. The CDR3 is CASSLGGPYEQYF. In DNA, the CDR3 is TGTGCCAGCAGCTTAGGCGGTCCCTACGAGCAGTACTTC.